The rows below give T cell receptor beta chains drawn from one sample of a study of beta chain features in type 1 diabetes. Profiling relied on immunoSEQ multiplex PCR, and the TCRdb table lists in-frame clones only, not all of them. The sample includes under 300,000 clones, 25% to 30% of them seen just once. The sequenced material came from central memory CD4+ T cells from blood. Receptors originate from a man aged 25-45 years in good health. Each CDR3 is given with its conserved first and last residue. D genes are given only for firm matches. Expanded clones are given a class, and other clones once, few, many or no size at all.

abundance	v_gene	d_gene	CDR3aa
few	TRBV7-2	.	CATGTSFSTGELFF
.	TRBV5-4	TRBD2	CASSLASGGALETQYF
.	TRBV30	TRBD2	CAWTPGGNEQYF
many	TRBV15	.	CATSRPRANLDEQYF
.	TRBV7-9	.	CASSLIGRQTSTDTQYF
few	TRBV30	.	CAWSAGLSYYGYTF
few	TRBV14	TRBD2	CASSQDKRGKFF
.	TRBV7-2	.	CASSLTGFKDTQYF
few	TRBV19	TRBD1	CASSSGTGYYNEQFF
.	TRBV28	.	CASTLGVGSHEQFF
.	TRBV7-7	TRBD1	CASSETGGGGYGYTF
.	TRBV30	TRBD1	CAWSVRTGGRIVAKNIQYF
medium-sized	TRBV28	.	CASRGSGGRQETQYF
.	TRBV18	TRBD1	CASSRSAQGSETQYF
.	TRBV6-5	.	CASSPPTPQETQYF
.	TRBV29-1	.	CSAAASLGTEAFF
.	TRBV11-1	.	CASSLNGAIIDEQFF
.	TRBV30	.	CAWSAQNRDNTEAFF
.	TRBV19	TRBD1	CASSHDRAGANVLTF
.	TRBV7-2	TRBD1	CASSGGTGGGPQPQHF
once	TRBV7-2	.	CASSSDRSYEQYF
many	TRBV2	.	CASSGPGTEYGYTF
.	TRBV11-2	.	CASSLDGGAGDTQYF
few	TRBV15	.	CATSRETGGTDTQYF
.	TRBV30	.	CAWTLRPDTGELFF
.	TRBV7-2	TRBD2	CASSPLTPSGTQYF
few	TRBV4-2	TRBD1	CASSQGDSSYEQYF
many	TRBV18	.	CASSPTKMQAGANVLTF
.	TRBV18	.	CASSPSGTRNTEAFF